This TCR beta chain emerged from a study of cytomegalovirus exposure and HLA in healthy donors. Study observations and caveats: CMV serostatus was the only recorded immune exposure for donors.

The CDR3 loop spans 18 amino acids. Trimming removed 0 bases from V and 4 bases from J, with 18 bases in between. Germline CDR1 is LGHNA and CDR2 is YSLEER. PCR amplification relied on 60 Vbeta primers (plus 13 Jbeta primers). Data came from immunoSEQ multiplex PCR; TCRdb stores just in-frame clones and leaves some out. The table shows 120,000 or so clones, with around 67% occurring only once. As to this clone: Its antigen is unidentified.

The chain employs TRBV4-3 and TRBJ2-2; D might be TRBD2 (5 bases). The sample was PBMCs. This receptor was obtained from a woman in her forties in good health and CMV-seronegative. The CDR3 nucleotides read TGCGCCAGCAGCCAAGATGCGGACTCCCAACGAGGCACCGGGGAGCTGTTTTTT. It encodes CASSQDADSQRGTGELFF.